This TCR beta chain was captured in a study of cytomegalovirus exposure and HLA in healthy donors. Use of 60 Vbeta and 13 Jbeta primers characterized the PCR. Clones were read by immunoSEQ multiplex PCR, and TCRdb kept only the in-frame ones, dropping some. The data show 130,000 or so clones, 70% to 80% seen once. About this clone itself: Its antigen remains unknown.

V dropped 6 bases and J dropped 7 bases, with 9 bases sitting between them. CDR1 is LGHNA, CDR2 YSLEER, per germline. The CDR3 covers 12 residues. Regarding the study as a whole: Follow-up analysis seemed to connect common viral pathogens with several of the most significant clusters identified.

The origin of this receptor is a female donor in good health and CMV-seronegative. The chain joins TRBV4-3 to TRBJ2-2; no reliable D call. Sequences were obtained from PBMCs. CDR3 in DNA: TGCGCCAGCAGGAGCATTGGCGGGGAGCTGTTTTTT. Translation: CASRSIGGELFF.